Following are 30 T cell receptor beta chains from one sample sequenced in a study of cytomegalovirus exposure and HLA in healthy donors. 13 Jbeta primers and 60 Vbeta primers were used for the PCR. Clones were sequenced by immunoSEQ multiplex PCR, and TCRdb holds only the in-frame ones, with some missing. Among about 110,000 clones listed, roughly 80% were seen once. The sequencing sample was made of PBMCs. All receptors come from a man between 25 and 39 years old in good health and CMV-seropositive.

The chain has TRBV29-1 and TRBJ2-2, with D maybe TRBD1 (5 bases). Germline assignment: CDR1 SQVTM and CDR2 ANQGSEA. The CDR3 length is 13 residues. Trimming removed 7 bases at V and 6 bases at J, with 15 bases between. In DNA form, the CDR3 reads TGCAGCGCCAGCAGGGTTGAGGCCGGGGAGCTGTTTTTT. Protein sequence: CSASRVEAGELFF.

The CDR3 coding sequence is TGCGCCAGCAGTGAAGGACAACCTAATTCACCCCTCCACTTT. Translation gives CASSEGQPNSPLHF. This chain joins TRBV10-1 and TRBJ1-6, with D maybe TRBD1 (5 bases). Between the trimmed V and J ends, which lost 3 bases and 6 bases, there was a span of 9 bases. Germline CDR1 and CDR2: WNHNN and SYGVQD (reference sequence). CDR3 length equals 14 residues.

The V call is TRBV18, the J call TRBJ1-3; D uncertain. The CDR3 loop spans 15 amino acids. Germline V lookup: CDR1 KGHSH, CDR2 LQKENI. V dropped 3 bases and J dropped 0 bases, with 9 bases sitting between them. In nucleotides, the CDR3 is TGTGCCAGCTCACCTGAGGCGGGCTCTGGAAACACCATATATTTT. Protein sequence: CASSPEAGSGNTIYF. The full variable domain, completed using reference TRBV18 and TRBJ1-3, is NAGVMQNPRHLVRRRGQEARLRCSPMKGHSHVYWYRQLPEEGLKFMVYLQKENIIDESGMPKERFSAEFPKEGPSILRIQQVVRGDSAAYFCASSPEAGSGNTIYFGEGSWLTVV.

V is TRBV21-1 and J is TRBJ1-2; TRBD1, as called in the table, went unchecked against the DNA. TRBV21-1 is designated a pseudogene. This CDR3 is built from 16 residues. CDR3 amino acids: CASSIGLGAGRAGYTF. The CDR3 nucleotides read TGTGCCAGCAGCATTGGCCTTGGGGCAGGTCGAGCTGGCTACACCTTC.

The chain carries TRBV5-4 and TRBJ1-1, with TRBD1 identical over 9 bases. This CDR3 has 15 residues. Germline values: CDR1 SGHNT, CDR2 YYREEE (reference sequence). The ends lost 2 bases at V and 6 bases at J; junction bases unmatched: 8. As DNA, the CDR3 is TGTGCCAGCAGCTTAGCCGGGACAGGGCTCTCTGAAGCTTTCTTT. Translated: CASSLAGTGLSEAFF.

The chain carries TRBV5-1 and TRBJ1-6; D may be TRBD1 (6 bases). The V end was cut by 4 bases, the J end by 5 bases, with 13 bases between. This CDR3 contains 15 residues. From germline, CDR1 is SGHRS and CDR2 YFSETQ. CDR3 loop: CASSPRTAHNSPLHF. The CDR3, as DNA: TGCGCCAGCAGCCCGAGGACAGCACATAATTCACCCCTCCACTTT.

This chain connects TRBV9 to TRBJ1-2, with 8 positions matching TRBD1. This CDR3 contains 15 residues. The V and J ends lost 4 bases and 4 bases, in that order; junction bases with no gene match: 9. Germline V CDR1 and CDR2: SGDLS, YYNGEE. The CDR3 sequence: CASSQGQGVTYGYTF. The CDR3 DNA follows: TGTGCCAGCAGCCAAGGACAGGGTGTTACCTATGGCTACACCTTC.

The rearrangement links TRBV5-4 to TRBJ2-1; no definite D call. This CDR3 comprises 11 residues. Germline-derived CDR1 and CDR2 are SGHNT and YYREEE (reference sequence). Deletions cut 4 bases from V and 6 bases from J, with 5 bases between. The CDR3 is CASSLSNEQFF. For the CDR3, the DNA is TGTGCCAGCAGCCTCTCCAATGAGCAGTTCTTC.

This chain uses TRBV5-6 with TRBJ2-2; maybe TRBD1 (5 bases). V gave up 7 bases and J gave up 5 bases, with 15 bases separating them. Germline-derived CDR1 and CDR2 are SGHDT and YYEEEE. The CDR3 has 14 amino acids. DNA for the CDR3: TGTGCCAGCGGGTTAGGGGAAGCTACCGGGGAGCTGTTTTTT. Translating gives CASGLGEATGELFF.

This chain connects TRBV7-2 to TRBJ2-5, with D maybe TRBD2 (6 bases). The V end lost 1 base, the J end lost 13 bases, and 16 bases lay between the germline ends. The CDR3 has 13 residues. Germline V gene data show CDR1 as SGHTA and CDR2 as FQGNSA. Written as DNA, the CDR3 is TGTGCCAGCAGCTTAGTCCTGGCGGGGAGGTCGTACTTC. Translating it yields CASSLVLAGRSYF.

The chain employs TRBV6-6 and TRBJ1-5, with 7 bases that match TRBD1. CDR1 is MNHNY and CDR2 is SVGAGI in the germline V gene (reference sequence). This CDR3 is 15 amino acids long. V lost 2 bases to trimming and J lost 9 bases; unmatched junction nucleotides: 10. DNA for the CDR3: TGTGCCAGCAGTTACCCCGGACAGGCCCCGGGGCCCCAGCATTTT. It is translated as CASSYPGQAPGPQHF.

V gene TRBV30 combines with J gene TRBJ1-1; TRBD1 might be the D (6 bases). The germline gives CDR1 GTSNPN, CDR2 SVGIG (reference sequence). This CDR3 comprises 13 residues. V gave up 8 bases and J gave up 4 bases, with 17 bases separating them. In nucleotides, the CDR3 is TGTGCCAGCAACGAAGGGGGTCCCACTGAAGCTTTCTTT. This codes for CASNEGGPTEAFF.

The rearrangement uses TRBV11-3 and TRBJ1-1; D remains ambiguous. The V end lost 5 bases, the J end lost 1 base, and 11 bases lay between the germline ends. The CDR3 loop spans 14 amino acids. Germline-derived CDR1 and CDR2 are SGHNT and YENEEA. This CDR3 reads CASSPNERNTEAFF. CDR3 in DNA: TGTGCCAGCAGCCCAAACGAGAGGAACACTGAAGCTTTCTTT.

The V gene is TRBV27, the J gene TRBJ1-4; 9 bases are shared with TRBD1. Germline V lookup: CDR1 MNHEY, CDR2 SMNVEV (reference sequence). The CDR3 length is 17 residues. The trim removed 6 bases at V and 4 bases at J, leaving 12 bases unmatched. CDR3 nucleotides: TGTGCCAGCAGCTTCGAATCAGGACAGGGGTTTAATGAAAAACTGTTTTTT. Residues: CASSFESGQGFNEKLFF. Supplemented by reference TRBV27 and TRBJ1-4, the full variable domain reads EAQVTQNPRYLITVTGKKLTVTCSQNMNHEYMSWYRQDPGLGLRQIYYSMNVEVTDKGDVPEGYKVSRKEKRNFPLILESPSPNQTSLYFCASSFESGQGFNEKLFFGSGTQLSVL.

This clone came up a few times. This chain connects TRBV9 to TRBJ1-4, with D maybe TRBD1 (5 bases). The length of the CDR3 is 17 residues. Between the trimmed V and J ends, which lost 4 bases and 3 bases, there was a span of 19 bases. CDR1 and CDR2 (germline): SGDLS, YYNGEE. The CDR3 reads CASSFLASGRPNEKLFF. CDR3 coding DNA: TGTGCCAGCAGCTTCCTTGCATCAGGGAGGCCTAATGAAAAACTGTTTTTT.

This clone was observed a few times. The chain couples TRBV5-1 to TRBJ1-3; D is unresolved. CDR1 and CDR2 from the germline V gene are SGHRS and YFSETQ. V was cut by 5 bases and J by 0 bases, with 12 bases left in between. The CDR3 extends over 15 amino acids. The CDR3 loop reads CASRVDGSSGNTIYF. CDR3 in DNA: TGCGCCAGCAGGGTTGACGGGAGCTCTGGAAACACCATATATTTT.

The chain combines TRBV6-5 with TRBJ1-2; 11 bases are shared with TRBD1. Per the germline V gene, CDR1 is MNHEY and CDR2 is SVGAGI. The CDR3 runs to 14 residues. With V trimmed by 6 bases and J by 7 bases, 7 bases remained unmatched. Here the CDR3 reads CASRAGGTGGGYTF. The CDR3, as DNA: TGTGCCAGCAGGGCCGGCGGGACAGGGGGTGGCTACACCTTC.

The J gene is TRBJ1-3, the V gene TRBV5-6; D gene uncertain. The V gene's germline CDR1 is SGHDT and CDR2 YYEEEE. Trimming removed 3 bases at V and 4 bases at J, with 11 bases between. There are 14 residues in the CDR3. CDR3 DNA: TGTGCCAGCAGCTGGAGGTCTTCAGGAAACACCATATATTTT. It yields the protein CASSWRSSGNTIYF.

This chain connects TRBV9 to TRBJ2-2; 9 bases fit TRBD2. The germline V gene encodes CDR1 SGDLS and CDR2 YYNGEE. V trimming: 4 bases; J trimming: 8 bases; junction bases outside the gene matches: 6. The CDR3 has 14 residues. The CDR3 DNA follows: TGTGCCAGCAGCCCCCCTAGCGGGATGGGGGAGCTGTTTTTT. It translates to CASSPPSGMGELFF.

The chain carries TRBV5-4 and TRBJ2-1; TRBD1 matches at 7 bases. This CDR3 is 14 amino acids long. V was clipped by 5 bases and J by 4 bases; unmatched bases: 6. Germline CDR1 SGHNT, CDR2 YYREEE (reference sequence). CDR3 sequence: CASSRQGQYNEQFF. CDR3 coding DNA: TGTGCCAGCAGTCGACAGGGTCAATACAATGAGCAGTTCTTC.

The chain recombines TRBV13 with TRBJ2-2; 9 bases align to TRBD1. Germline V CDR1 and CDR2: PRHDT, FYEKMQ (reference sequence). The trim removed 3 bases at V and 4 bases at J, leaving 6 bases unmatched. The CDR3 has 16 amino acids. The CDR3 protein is CASSFLGQGITGELFF. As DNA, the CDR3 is TGTGCCAGCAGCTTTTTAGGACAGGGGATCACCGGGGAGCTGTTTTTT.

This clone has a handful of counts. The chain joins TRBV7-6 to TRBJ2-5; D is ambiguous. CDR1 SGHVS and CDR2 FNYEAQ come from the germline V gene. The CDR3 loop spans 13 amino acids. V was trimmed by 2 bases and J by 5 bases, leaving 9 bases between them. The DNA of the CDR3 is TGTGCCAGCAGCTTACTACCGTTTGAGACCCAGTACTTC. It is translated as CASSLLPFETQYF. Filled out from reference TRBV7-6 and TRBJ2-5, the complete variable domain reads GAGVSQSPRYKVTKRGQDVALRCDPISGHVSLYWYRQALGQGPEFLTYFNYEAQQDKSGLPNDRFSAERPEGSISTLTIQRTEQRDSAMYRCASSLLPFETQYFGPGTRLLVL.

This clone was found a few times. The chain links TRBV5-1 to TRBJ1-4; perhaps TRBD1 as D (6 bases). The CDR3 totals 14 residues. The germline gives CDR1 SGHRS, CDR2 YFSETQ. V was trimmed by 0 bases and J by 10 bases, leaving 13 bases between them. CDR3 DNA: TGCGCCAGCAGCTTGGACAGGGAGCTAGGAAAACTGTTTTTT. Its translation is CASSLDRELGKLFF. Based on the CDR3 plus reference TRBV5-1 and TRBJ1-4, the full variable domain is KAGVTQTPRYLIKTRGQQVTLSCSPISGHRSVSWYQQTPGQGLQFLFEYFSETQRNKGNFPGRFSGRQFSNSRSEMNVSTLELGDSALYLCASSLDRELGKLFFGSGTQLSVL.

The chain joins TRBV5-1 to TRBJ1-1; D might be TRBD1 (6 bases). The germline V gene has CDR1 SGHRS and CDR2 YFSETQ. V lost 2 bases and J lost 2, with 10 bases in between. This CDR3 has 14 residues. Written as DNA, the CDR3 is TGCGCCAGCAGCTTTCGGGACATAAACACTGAAGCTTTCTTT. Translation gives CASSFRDINTEAFF. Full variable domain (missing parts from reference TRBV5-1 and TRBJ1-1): KAGVTQTPRYLIKTRGQQVTLSCSPISGHRSVSWYQQTPGQGLQFLFEYFSETQRNKGNFPGRFSGRQFSNSRSEMNVSTLELGDSALYLCASSFRDINTEAFFGQGTRLTVV.

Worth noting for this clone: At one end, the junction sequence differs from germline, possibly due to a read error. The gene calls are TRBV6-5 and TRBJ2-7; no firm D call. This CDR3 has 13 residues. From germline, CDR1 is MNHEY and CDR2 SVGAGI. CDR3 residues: CANSPRGRYEQYF. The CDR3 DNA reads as TGTGCCAACAGTCCTCGTGGCAGGTACGAGCAGTACTTC.

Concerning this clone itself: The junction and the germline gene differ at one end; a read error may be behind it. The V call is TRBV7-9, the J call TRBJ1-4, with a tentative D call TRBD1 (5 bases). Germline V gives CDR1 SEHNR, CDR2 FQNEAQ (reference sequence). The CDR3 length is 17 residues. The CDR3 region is CSSSQGLFGSLDEKLFF. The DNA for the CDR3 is TGTTCCAGCAGCCAGGGCCTGTTCGGTTCCCTTGATGAAAAACTGTTTTTT.

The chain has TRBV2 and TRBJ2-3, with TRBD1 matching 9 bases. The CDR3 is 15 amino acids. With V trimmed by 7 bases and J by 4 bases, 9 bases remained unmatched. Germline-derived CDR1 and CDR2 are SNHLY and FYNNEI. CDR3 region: CASTSGTGHADTQYF. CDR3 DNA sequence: TGTGCCAGCACCTCCGGGACAGGGCACGCAGATACGCAGTATTTT.

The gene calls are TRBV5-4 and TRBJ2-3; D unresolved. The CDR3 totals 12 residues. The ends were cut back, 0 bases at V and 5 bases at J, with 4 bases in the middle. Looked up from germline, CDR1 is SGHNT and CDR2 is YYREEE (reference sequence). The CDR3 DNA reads TGTGCCAGCAGCTTGGCGGGAGATACGCAGTATTTT. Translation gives CASSLAGDTQYF.

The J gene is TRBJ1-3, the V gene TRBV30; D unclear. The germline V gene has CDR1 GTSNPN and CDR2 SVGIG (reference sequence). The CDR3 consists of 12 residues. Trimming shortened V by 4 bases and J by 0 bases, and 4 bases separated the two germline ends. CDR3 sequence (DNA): TGTGCCTGGATTAACTCTGGAAACACCATATATTTT. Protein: CAWINSGNTIYF.

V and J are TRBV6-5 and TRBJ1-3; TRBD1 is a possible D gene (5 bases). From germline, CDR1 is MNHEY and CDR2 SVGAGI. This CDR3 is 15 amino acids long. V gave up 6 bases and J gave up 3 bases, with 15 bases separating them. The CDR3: CASRRDQGDGNTIYF. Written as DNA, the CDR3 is TGTGCCAGCAGGAGAGATCAGGGTGATGGAAACACCATATATTTT.